This entry lists 18 T cell receptor beta chains sequenced from one sample in a study of shared clonotypes between healthy human individuals. Only in-frame clones appear in the TCRdb table, and some are missing; sequencing was by immunoSEQ multiplex PCR. The sample has around 700,000 clones, 55% to 85% seen once. The sample consisted of memory CD4+ T cells sorted from blood. Indicated subset: CD45RA-negative fraction. Receptor source: a woman aged 25-40 years in good health.

The chain has TRBV27 and TRBJ1-1; TRBD1 is a possible D gene (6 bases). Per the germline V gene, CDR1 is MNHEY and CDR2 is SMNVEV (reference sequence). Trimming removed 6 bases at V and 2 bases at J, with 10 bases between. CDR3 size: 13 residues. The CDR3 region is CASRPQGNTEAFF. For the CDR3, the DNA is TGTGCCAGCAGACCACAGGGAAACACTGAAGCTTTCTTT.

In its sample, this clone was seen many times. V usage is TRBV6-6 and J usage is TRBJ1-2, with a weak D call TRBD1 (6 bases). There are 13 residues in the CDR3. Germline V gene sequence: CDR1 MNHNY, CDR2 SVGAGI (reference sequence). The V end was cut by 5 bases, the J end by 8 bases, with 15 bases between. The CDR3 region has the DNA TGTGCCAGCAGTCGCCAGGGGAGCATGGGCTACACCTTC. As protein: CASSRQGSMGYTF.

The J gene is TRBJ1-1, the V gene TRBV7-2, with unresolved D. The CDR3 runs 14 residues. The ends were cut back, 2 bases at V and 1 base at J, with 8 bases in the middle. Germline lookup yields CDR1 SGHTA and CDR2 FQGNSA. The CDR3 reads CASSLFRGNTEAFF. The CDR3 DNA reads as TGTGCCAGCAGCTTATTTCGGGGGAACACTGAAGCTTTCTTT.

Remarks on this clone: Other DNA sequences from this sample encode an identical CDR3 as well. The chain links TRBV4-1 to TRBJ1-5; D is ambiguous. The germline CDR1 and CDR2 sequences are MGHRA and YSYEKL. This CDR3 is 14 amino acids long. Trimming took 3 bases from V and 2 from J, leaving 8 bases between them. CDR3 protein: CASSQEEGNQPQHF. The CDR3 DNA follows: TGCGCCAGCAGCCAGGAAGAGGGCAATCAGCCCCAGCATTTT.

This clone appeared many times. The J gene is TRBJ2-5, the V gene TRBV5-1; weak D call: TRBD1 (6 bases). The CDR3 totals 16 residues. The germline gives CDR1 SGHRS, CDR2 YFSETQ. The V and J ends lost 4 bases and 2 bases respectively, with 18 bases between them. CDR3 protein: CASSGRPRDNQETQYF. The CDR3, as DNA: TGCGCCAGCAGCGGACGTCCCCGGGACAATCAAGAGACCCAGTACTTC. Full variable domain (rest looked up from reference TRBV5-1 and TRBJ2-5): KAGVTQTPRYLIKTRGQQVTLSCSPISGHRSVSWYQQTPGQGLQFLFEYFSETQRNKGNFPGRFSGRQFSNSRSEMNVSTLELGDSALYLCASSGRPRDNQETQYFGPGTRLLVL.

This chain links TRBV7-9 with TRBJ1-2; 7 bases line up with TRBD1. This CDR3 is built from 15 residues. Germline CDR1 SEHNR, CDR2 FQNEAQ (reference sequence). V shed 0 bases and J 4 bases; nucleotides not matched to a gene: 5. CDR3 region: CASSLARQGPYGYTF. The DNA for the CDR3 is TGTGCCAGCAGCTTAGCCCGACAGGGTCCCTATGGCTACACCTTC.

The genes are TRBV5-4 and TRBJ1-2; D remains unclear. Deletions cut 4 bases from V and 1 base from J, with 8 bases between. The CDR3 is 13 amino acids. Germline CDR1 is SGHNT and CDR2 is YYREEE (reference sequence). CDR3: CASSTDHNYGYTF. DNA of the CDR3: TGTGCCAGCAGCACGGACCATAACTATGGCTACACCTTC.

The rearrangement uses TRBV5-1 and TRBJ2-3; D might be TRBD1 or TRBD2, each matching 5 bases. Germline CDR1 SGHRS, CDR2 YFSETQ. The CDR3 extends over 17 amino acids. The ends were cut back, 3 bases at V and 0 bases at J, with 17 bases in the middle. The CDR3 nucleotides are TGCGCCAGCAGCTATATCGCTGGGGGAGCCAGCACAGATACGCAGTATTTT. This codes for CASSYIAGGASTDTQYF.

This chain joins TRBV18 and TRBJ1-1; TRBD1 is a possible D gene (5 bases). From germline, CDR1 is KGHSH and CDR2 LQKENI. This CDR3 is built from 13 residues. The ends were cut back, 6 bases at V and 1 base at J, with 9 bases in the middle. CDR3 protein: CASSSTGNTEAFF. CDR3 sequence (DNA): TGTGCCAGCTCGTCCACAGGGAACACTGAAGCTTTCTTT.

This chain links TRBV7-9 with TRBJ1-1; no clear D. The CDR3 covers 12 residues. Trimming left V 2 bases short and J 4 bases short, with 5 bases between. Germline assignment: CDR1 SEHNR and CDR2 FQNEAQ (reference sequence). CDR3: CASSLTITEAFF. Written as DNA, the CDR3 is TGTGCCAGCAGCTTAACGATCACTGAAGCTTTCTTT.

This clone was counted only a few times. The V and J genes are TRBV6-5 and TRBJ2-7; D unresolved. The V and J ends lost 2 bases and 5 bases respectively, with 4 bases between them. Germline lookup yields CDR1 MNHEY and CDR2 SVGAGI. This CDR3 comprises 11 residues. CDR3 sequence: CASSYMNEQYF. CDR3 sequence (DNA): TGTGCCAGCAGTTACATGAACGAGCAGTACTTC.

The J gene is TRBJ2-2, the V gene TRBV5-4; 8 nucleotides match TRBD1. The germline V gene has CDR1 SGHNT and CDR2 YYREEE (reference sequence). CDR3 length: 17 residues. The V segment lost 0 bases and the J segment 7 bases; nucleotides outside the gene matches: 11. The CDR3: CASSLGGAGGASGELFF. CDR3 in DNA: TGTGCCAGCAGCTTGGGTGGCGCAGGGGGCGCCAGCGGGGAGCTGTTTTTT.

This clone has at least ten counts. Other DNA sequences in the sample encode the same CDR3. This chain uses TRBV7-2 with TRBJ1-1, with no clear D. The V end was cut by 1 base, the J end by 2 bases, with 8 bases between. The CDR3 has 14 residues. Per germline, CDR1 SGHTA and CDR2 FQGNSA. The CDR3 coding sequence is TGTGCCAGCAGCTTAGGGGGTTTCAACACTGAAGCTTTCTTT. Its translation: CASSLGGFNTEAFF. The entire variable domain, with the rest obtained from reference TRBV7-2 and TRBJ1-1, is as follows: GAGVSQSPSNKVTEKGKDVELRCDPISGHTALYWYRQSLGQGLEFLIYFQGNSAPDKSGLPSDRFSAERTGGSVSTLTIQRTQQEDSAVYLCASSLGGFNTEAFFGQGTRLTVV.

This clone has a count of ten or more. CDR3 region: CASSSNLQETQYF. In DNA, the CDR3 is TGTGCCAGCAGCTCGAACCTTCAAGAGACCCAGTACTTC. The chain has TRBV7-3 and TRBJ2-5; D gene ambiguous. V was cut by 4 bases and J by 2 bases, with 8 bases left in between. The CDR3 loop spans 13 amino acids. Germline-derived CDR1 and CDR2 are SGHTA and FQGTGA.

The rearrangement links TRBV5-3 to TRBJ1-1; D call uncertain. TRBV5-3 is an ORF for which the function is uncertain. Between the trimmed V and J ends, which lost 2 bases and 0 bases, there was a span of 17 bases. This CDR3 comprises 17 residues. CDR3 residues: CARSFDLRSGMNTEAFF. The CDR3 bases are TGTGCCAGAAGCTTCGATCTCAGGTCGGGGATGAACACTGAAGCTTTCTTT.

The V call is TRBV7-2, the J call TRBJ2-3; 7 bases map to TRBD2. The length of the CDR3 is 15 residues. After removal of 5 bases from V and 3 bases from J, the junction contained 8 bases not matched to a gene. Germline values: CDR1 SGHTA, CDR2 FQGNSA. The chain's CDR3 is CASSLFGAGTDTQYF. CDR3 nucleotides: TGTGCCAGCAGCCTTTTTGGAGCGGGAACAGATACGCAGTATTTT.

This clone was found once. The chain links TRBV5-1 to TRBJ2-2; either TRBD1 or TRBD2 may supply D (6 bases each). Deletions cut 0 bases from V and 6 bases from J, with 12 bases between. Germline V gives CDR1 SGHRS, CDR2 YFSETQ. The CDR3 loop spans 15 amino acids. CDR3 loop: CASSLGPGEAGELFF. In nucleotides, the CDR3 is TGCGCCAGCAGCTTGGGACCAGGGGAGGCCGGGGAGCTGTTTTTT.

As concerns this clone: The sample contains more than one DNA sequence encoding this CDR3. This rearrangement joins TRBV28 to TRBJ2-1, with D unclear. The CDR3 consists of 11 residues. Germline V lookup: CDR1 MDHEN, CDR2 SYDVKM. V lost 5 bases to trimming and J lost 5 bases, with 4 bases between them. DNA for the CDR3: TGTGCCAGCAGTCTCAACAATGAGCAGTTCTTC. Amino acids: CASSLNNEQFF.